The source of this T cell receptor beta chain is a study of CD8+CD57+ T cells in acquired aplastic anemia. For the study at large: Recorded DNA amounts for sorted CD4+ and CD8+ cells had an average of about 3 ug.

General study points: No significant difference in CD8+ Simpson's diversity was found between patients and controls.

The CDR3 sequence is 14 residues long. The V end was cut by 5 bases, the J end by 3 bases, with 12 bases between. Per the germline V gene, CDR1 is PRHDT and CDR2 is FYEKMQ (reference sequence). Researchers used genomic DNA as the template to profile TCR beta VDJ and CDR3. TCRdb called the reads again in MiXCR, with one record for every CDR3 protein. The data show 200,000 or so distinct CDR3 sequences, more than 55% seen once. Details on this clonotype: The target antigen is unknown.

Before being chosen for sequencing, patients had shown CD8+CD57+ cell expansion by flow cytometry. This receptor was obtained from a human donor with aplastic anemia. The V call is TRBV13, the J call TRBJ2-3; a weak D match, TRBD2 (7 bases). Sequenced material: sorted CD4+, CD8+, or CD8+CD57+ T cells (not recorded which) from PBMCs. CDR3 coding DNA: TGTGCCAGCAGCCAGGGGAGGGAGACAGATACGCAGTATTTT. It encodes CASSQGRETDTQYF.